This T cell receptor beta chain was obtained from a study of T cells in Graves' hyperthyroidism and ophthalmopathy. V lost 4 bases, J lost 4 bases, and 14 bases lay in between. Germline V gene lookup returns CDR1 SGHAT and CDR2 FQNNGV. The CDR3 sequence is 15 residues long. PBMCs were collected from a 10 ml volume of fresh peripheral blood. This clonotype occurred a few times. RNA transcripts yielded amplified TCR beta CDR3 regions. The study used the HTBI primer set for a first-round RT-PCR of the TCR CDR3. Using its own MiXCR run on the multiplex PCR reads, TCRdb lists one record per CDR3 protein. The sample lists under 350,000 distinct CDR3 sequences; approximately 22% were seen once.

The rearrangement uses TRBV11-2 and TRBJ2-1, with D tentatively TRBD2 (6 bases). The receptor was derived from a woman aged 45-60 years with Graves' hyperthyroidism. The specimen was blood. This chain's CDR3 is CASSSLPGAYNEQFF. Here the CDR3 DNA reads TGTGCCAGCAGCTCTTTACCGGGAGCTTACAATGAGCAGTTCTTC.